In its sample, the clone carrying this TCR beta chain was seen many times. At one boundary the junction diverges from the germline segment, which might be a read error. Individual cDNA molecules in this library carried unique molecular identifiers. MiXCR, run by TCRdb on the RACE reads, gives a single entry per CDR3 protein. The top ten clones hold approximately 3% of a sample with 110,000 or so distinct CDR3 sequences, roughly 9% of them seen once. This entry belongs to a study of human T cells and chemical hapten exposure. Study-wide background: The variation in per-sample TCR yields arose mainly from small differences in pooled library volumes.

This CDR3 region has 14 residues. CDR1 is SGHTA, CDR2 FQGNSA, per germline. The time point here: patch test 2, 6 weeks after DPC sensitization. Documented treatment: therapeutic diphenylcyclopropenone sensitization with weekly scalp DPC. The TCR originated in a woman aged 40 to 55 with alopecia areata. Some clones in this sample may be carry-over from other donors' samples. The sample consisted of whole blood, taken in connection with sensitization to the hapten diphenylcyclopropenone (DPC). The V call is TRBV7-2, the J call TRBJ1-2; perhaps TRBD1 as D (5 bases). The CDR3 DNA sequence: TGTGCCAGCACCCGGGACTTTGCTAAGTATGGCTACACCTTC. As protein: CASTRDFAKYGYTF.